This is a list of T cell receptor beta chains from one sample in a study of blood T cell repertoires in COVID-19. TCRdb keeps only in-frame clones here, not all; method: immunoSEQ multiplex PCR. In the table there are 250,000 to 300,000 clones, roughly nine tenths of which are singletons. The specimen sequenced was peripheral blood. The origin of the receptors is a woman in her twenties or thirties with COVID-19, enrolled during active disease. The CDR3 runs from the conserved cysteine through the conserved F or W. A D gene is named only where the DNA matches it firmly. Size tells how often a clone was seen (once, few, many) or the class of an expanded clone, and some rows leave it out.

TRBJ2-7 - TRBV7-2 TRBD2 TGTGCCAGCAGCTTATCCCGGGGGGGCGGATTGTACGAGCAGTACTTC CASSLSRGGGLYEQYF
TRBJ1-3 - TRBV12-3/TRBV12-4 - TGTGCCAGCAGTTTAAATCGGGGAAACACCATATATTTT CASSLNRGNTIYF
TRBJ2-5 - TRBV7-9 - TGTGCCAGCAGCCTAAGTCGAGCGGAGACCCAGTACTTC CASSLSRAETQYF
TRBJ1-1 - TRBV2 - TGTGCCAGCAGTGAGGTGGGCAGGGACACTGAAGCTTTCTTT CASSEVGRDTEAFF
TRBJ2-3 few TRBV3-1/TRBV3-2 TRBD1 TGTGCCAGCAGCCAAGGTGACAGGGGCTGGAAGAGCACAGATACGCAGTATTTT CASSQGDRGWKSTDTQYF
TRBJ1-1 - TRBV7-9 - TGTGCCAGCAGCTTCCCCGATGACAGTATGAACACTGAAGCTTTCTTT CASSFPDDSMNTEAFF
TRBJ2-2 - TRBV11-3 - TGTGCCAGCCAACGGGGCACCGGGGAGCTGTTTTTT CASQRGTGELFF
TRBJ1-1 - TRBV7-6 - TGTGCCAGCAGCTCCTCGTTGAACACTGAAGCTTTCTTT CASSSSLNTEAFF
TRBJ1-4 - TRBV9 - TGTGCCAGCAGCGTAGTCCCGGAGGGAGCTAATGAAAAACTGTTTTTT CASSVVPEGANEKLFF
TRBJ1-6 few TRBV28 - TGTGCCAGCAGTCGTCGACACCGTTATAATTCACCCCTCCACTTT CASSRRHRYNSPLHF
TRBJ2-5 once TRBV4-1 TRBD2 TGCGCCAGCAGCCAAGTAGGGCGGGGGGAGAAGACCCAGTACTTC CASSQVGRGEKTQYF
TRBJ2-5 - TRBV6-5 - TGTGCCAGCAGTTCTGACAGCTCCCAAGAGACCCAGTACTTC CASSSDSSQETQYF
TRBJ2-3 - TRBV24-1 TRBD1 TGTGCCACCAGTGGTTCCCCCGGGACAGGGGTTTCCACAGATACGCAGTATTTT CATSGSPGTGVSTDTQYF
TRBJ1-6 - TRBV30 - TGTGCCTGGCCCCCAGGGTCGAATGATTCACCCCTCCACTTT CAWPPGSNDSPLHF
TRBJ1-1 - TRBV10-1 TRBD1 TGCGCCAGCTCTCCGGGACAGGGTACTGCAGCTTTCTTT CASSPGQGTAAFF
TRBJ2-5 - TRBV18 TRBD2 TGTGCCAGCTCACTGGGACTAGCGGGGGGCCAAGAGACCCAGTACTTC CASSLGLAGGQETQYF
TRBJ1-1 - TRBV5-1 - TGCGCCAGCAGCCCCGACAGGCCGAACACTGAAGCTTTCTTT CASSPDRPNTEAFF
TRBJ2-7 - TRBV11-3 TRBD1 TGTGCCAGCAGCCCCGGACAGGGCTTGGGCGAGCAGTACTTC CASSPGQGLGEQYF
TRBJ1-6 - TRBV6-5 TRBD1 TGTGCCAGCAGAAGCCGGGACAGGGATAATTCACCCCTCCACTTT CASRSRDRDNSPLHF
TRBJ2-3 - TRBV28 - TGTGCCAGCAGTCCGCTATACGATACGCAGTATTTT CASSPLYDTQYF
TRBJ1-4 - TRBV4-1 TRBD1 TGCGCCAGCAGCCAAGATGAAGCGATAGGGACAGGAAATGAAAAACTGTTTTTT CASSQDEAIGTGNEKLFF
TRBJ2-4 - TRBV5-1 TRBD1 TGCGCCAGCAGCTTAGGGGACAGGGAACAAAACATTCAGTACTTC CASSLGDREQNIQYF
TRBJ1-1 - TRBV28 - TGTGCCAGCACCCCCTCCAAGGCCACAGGGCGAACTGAAGCTTTCTTT CASTPSKATGRTEAFF
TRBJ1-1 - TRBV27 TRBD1 TGTGCCAGCAGTGACAGGGGAGATCGTACTGAAGCTTTCTTT CASSDRGDRTEAFF
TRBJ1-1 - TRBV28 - TGTGCCAGCAGTGCGGCGAACACTGAAGCTTTCTTT CASSAANTEAFF
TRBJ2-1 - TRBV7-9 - TGTGCCAGCAGACGACAGGGAGGACTGAACAATGAGCAGTTCTTC CASRRQGGLNNEQFF
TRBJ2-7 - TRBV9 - TGTGCCAGCAGCCCCCGGGATCCCTACGAGCAGTACTTC CASSPRDPYEQYF
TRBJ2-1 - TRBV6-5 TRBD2 TGTGCCAGCAGTTACGGGGGGGTGAATGAGCAGTTCTTC CASSYGGVNEQFF
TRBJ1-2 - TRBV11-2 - TGTGCCAGCAGCTTATCTCGGGGGGGGTATGGCTACACCTTC CASSLSRGGYGYTF
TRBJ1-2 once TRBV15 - TGTGCCACCAGCAGAGATAAGGGGGTCTCTACCTTC CATSRDKGVSTF
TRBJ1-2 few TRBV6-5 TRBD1 TGTGCCAGCAGACAGGACAGGGTCAACTATGGCTACACCTTC CASRQDRVNYGYTF
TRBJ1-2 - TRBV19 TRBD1 TGTGCCAGTCGTTGGAACAGGGGGGGCTATGGCTACACCTTC CASRWNRGGYGYTF
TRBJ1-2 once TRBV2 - TGTGCCAGCAGTGACGGGGGTGCGTATGGCTACACCTTC CASSDGGAYGYTF
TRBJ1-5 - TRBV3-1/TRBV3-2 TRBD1 TGTGCCAGCAGCAGGACAGGTGGGAGCAATCAGCCCCAGCATTTT CASSRTGGSNQPQHF
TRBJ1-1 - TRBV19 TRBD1 TGTGCCGCAACCCGACAGGGGATCACTGAAGCTTTCTTT CAATRQGITEAFF
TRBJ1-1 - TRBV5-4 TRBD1 TGTGCCAGCAGCTACACAGGGGGGGGCACTGAAGCTTTCTTT CASSYTGGGTEAFF
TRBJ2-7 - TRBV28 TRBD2 TGTGCCAGCATCGCCAGCGGGGGGGGCTCCTACGAGCAGTACTTC CASIASGGGSYEQYF
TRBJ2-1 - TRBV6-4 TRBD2 TGTGCCAGCAGTGGGACGGGGGGGAGCTCCTACAATGAGCAGTTCTTC CASSGTGGSSYNEQFF
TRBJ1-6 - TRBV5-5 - TGTGCCAGCAGCTATCCCCCGGGGAATTCACCCCTCCACTTT CASSYPPGNSPLHF
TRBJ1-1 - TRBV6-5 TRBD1 TGTGCCAGCAGTTCCCTGACAGGGGGGATGGAAGCTTTCTTT CASSSLTGGMEAFF
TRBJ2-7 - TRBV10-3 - TGTGCCATCAGTGAGTCTCGTTACGAGCAGTACTTC CAISESRYEQYF
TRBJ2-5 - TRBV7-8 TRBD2 TGTGCCAGCAGCCCCCCGACTAGCGGGACCGCCGGAGAGACCCAGTACTTC CASSPPTSGTAGETQYF